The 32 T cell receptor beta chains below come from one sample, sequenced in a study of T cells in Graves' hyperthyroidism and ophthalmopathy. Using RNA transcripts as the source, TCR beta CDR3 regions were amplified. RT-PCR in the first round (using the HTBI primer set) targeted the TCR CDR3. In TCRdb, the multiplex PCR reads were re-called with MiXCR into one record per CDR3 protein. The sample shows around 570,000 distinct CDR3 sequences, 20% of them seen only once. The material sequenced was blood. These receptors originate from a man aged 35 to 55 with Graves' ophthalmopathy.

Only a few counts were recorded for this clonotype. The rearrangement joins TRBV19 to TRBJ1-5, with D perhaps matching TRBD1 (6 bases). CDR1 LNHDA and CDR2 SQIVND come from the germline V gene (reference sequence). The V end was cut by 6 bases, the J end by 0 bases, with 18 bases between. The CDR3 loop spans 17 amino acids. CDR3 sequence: CASRPGTSSHSNQPQHF. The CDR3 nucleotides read TGTGCCAGTAGACCCGGGACATCCAGTCATAGCAATCAGCCCCAGCATTTT. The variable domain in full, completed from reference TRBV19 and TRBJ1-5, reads DGGITQSPKYLFRKEGQNVTLSCEQNLNHDAMYWYRQDPGQGLRLIYYSQIVNDFQKGDIAEGYSVSREKKESFPLTVTSAQKNPTAFYLCASRPGTSSHSNQPQHFGDGTRLSIL.

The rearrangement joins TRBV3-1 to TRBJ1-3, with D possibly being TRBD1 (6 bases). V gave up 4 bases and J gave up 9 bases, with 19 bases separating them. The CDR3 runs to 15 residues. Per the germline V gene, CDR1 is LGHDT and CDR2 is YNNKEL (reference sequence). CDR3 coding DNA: TGTGCCAGCAGCCCACACGACAGGCCCCGAAGCACCATATATTTT. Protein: CASSPHDRPRSTIYF.

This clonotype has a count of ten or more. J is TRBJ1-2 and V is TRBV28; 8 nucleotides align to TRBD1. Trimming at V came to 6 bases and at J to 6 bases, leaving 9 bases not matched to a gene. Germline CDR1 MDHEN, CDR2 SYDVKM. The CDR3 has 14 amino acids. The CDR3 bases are TGTGCCAGCAGCCCCGGGACAGGCCTCGATGGCTACACCTTC. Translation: CASSPGTGLDGYTF.

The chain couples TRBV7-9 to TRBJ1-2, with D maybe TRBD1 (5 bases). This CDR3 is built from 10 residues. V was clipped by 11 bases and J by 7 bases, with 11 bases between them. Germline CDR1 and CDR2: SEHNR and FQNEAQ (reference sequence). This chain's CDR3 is CAGGDPGYTF. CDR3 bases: TGTGCCGGGGGGGACCCTGGCTACACCTTC.

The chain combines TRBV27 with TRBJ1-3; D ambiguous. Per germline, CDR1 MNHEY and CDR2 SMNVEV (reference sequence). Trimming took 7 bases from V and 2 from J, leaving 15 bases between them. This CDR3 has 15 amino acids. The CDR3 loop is CASTYTRKTGNTIYF. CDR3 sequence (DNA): TGTGCCAGCACATACACCAGGAAAACTGGAAACACCATATATTTT.

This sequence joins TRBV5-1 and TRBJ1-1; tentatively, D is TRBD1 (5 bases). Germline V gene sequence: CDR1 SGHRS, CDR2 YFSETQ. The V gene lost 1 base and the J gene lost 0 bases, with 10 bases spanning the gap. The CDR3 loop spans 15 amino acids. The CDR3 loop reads CASSLSGHLNTEAFF. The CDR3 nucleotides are TGCGCCAGCAGCTTGAGCGGACACCTGAACACTGAAGCTTTCTTT. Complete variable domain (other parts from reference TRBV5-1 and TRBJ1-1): KAGVTQTPRYLIKTRGQQVTLSCSPISGHRSVSWYQQTPGQGLQFLFEYFSETQRNKGNFPGRFSGRQFSNSRSEMNVSTLELGDSALYLCASSLSGHLNTEAFFGQGTRLTVV.

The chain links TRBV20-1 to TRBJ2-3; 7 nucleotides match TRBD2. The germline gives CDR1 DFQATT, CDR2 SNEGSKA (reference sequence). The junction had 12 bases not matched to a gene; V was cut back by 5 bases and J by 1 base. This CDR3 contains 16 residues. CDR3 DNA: TGCAGTGCTGTCGGGAGGAAGGAGGAGGGCACAGATACGCAGTATTTT. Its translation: CSAVGRKEEGTDTQYF.

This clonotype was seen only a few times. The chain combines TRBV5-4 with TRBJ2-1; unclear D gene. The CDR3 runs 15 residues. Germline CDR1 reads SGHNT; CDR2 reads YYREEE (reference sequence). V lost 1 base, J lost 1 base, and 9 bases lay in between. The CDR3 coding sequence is TGTGCCAGCAGCTTGAATGGGGTATCCTACAATGAGCAGTTCTTC. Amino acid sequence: CASSLNGVSYNEQFF.

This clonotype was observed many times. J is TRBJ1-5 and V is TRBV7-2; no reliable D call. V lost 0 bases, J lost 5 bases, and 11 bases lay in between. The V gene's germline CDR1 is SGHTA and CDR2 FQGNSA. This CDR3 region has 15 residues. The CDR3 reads CASSLAMGRDQPQHF. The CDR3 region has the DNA TGTGCCAGCAGCTTAGCTATGGGGAGAGATCAGCCCCAGCATTTT.

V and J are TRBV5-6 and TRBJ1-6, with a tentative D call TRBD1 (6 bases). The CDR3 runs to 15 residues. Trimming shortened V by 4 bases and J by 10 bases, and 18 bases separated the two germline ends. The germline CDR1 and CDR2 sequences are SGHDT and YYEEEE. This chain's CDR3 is CASSERQALSSPLHF. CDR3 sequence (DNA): TGTGCCAGCAGCGAAAGACAGGCTTTATCCTCACCCCTCCACTTT.

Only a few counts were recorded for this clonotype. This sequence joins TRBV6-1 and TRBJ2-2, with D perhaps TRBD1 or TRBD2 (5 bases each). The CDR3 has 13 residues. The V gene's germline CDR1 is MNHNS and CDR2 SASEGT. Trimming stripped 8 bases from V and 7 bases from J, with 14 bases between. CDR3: CASFGGQGGELFF. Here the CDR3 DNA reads TGTGCCAGCTTCGGAGGTCAGGGCGGGGAGCTGTTTTTT.

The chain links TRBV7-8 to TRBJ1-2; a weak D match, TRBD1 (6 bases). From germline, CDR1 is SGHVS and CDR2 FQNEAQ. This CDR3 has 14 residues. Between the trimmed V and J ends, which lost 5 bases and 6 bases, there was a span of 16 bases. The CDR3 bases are TGTGCCAGCAGCACCAGCCAGGGGCGCCATGGCTACACCTTC. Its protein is CASSTSQGRHGYTF.

In DNA, the CDR3 is TGCGCCAGCAGCCACCCCGACTACAGCTCCTACAATGAGCAGTTCTTC. Amino acids: CASSHPDYSSYNEQFF. The V call is TRBV4-3, the J call TRBJ2-1; maybe TRBD2 (5 bases). Germline CDR1 reads LGHNA; CDR2 reads YSLEER. The V end was cut by 3 bases, the J end by 0 bases, with 12 bases between. The length of the CDR3 is 16 residues.

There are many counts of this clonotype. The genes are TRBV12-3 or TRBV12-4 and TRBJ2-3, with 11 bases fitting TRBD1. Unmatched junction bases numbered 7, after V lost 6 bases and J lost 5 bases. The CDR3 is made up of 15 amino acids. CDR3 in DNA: TGTGCCAGCAGCCGGGACAGGGGGAAGGGAGATACGCAGTATTTT. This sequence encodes CASSRDRGKGDTQYF.

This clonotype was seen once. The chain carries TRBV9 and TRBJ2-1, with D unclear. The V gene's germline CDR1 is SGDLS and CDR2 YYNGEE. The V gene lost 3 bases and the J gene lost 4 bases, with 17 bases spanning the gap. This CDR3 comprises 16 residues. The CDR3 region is CASSARTMTIYNEQFF. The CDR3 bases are TGTGCCAGCAGCGCGCGAACTATGACCATTTACAATGAGCAGTTCTTC.

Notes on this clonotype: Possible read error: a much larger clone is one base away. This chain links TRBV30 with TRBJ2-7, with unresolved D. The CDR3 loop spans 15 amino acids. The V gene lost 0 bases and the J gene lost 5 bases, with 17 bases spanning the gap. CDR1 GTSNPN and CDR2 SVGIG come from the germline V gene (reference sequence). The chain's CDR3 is CAWSVYDPVYDEQYF. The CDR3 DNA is TGTGCCTGGAGTGTATACGACCCCGTTTACGACGAGCAGTACTTC.

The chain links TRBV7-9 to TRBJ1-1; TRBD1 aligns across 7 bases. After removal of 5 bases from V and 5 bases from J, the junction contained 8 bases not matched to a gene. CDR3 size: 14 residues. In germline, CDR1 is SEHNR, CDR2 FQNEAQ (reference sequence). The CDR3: CASSTRPGGTEAFF. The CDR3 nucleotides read TGTGCCAGCAGCACCAGACCAGGGGGGACTGAAGCTTTCTTT.

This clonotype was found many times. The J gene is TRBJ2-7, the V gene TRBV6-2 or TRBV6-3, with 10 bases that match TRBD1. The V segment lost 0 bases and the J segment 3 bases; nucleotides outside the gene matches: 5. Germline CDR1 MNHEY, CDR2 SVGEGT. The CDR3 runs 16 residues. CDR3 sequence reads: CASSYSGQGVHYEQYF. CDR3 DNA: TGTGCCAGCAGTTACTCAGGACAGGGGGTCCACTACGAGCAGTACTTC.

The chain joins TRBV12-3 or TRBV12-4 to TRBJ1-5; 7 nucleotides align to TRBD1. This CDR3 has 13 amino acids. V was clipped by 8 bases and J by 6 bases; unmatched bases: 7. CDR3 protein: CASRQGQPQPQHF. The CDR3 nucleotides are TGTGCCAGCCGACAGGGACAACCTCAGCCCCAGCATTTT.

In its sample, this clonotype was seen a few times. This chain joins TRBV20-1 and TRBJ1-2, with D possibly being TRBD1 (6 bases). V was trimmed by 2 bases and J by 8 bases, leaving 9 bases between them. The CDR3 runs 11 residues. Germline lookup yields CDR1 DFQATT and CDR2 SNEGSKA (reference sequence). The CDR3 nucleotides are TGCAGTGCTAGATCGGGGGGCGGCTACACCTTC. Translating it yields CSARSGGGYTF.

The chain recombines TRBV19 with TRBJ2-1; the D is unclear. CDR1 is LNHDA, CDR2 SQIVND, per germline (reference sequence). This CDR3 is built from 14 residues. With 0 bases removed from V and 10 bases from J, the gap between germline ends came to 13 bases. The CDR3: CASSIDPASREQFF. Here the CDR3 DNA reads TGTGCCAGTAGTATAGACCCAGCGTCGAGGGAGCAGTTCTTC.

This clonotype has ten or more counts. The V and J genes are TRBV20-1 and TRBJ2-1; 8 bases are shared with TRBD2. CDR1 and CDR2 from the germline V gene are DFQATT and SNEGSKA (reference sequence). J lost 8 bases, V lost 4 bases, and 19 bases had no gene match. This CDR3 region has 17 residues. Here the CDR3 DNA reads TGCAGTGCTACTACCCCCCATTCGGGGGGGCGTGATGATGAGCAGTTCTTC. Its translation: CSATTPHSGGRDDEQFF.

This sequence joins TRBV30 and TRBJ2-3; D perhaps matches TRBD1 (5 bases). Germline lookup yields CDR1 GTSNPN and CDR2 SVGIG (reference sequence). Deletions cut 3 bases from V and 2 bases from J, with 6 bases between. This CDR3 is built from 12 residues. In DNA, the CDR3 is TGTGCCTGGAGCAGGGTCACAGATACGCAGTATTTT. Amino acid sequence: CAWSRVTDTQYF.

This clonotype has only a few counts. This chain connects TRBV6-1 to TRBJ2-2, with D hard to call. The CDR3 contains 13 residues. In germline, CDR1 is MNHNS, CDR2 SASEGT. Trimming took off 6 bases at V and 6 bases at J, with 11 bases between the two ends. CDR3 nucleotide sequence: TGTGCCAGCAGCCAAACCTTATCCGGGGAGCTGTTTTTT. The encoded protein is CASSQTLSGELFF.

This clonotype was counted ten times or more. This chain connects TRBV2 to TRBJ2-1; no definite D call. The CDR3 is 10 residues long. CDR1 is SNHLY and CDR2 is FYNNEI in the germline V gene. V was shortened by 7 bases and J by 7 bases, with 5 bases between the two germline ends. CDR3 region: CASKENEQFF. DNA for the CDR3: TGTGCCAGCAAAGAGAATGAGCAGTTCTTC. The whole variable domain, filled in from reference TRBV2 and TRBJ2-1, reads EPEVTQTPSHQVTQMGQEVILRCVPISNHLYFYWYRQILGQKVEFLVSFYNNEISEKSEIFDDQFSVERPDGSNFTLKIRSTKLEDSAMYFCASKENEQFFGPGTRLTVL.

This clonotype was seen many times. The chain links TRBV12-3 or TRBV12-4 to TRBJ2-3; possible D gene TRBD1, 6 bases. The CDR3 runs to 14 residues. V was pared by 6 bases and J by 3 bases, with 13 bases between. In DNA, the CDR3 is TGTGCCAGCAGAATTACAGGGAATACAGATACGCAGTATTTT. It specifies CASRITGNTDTQYF.

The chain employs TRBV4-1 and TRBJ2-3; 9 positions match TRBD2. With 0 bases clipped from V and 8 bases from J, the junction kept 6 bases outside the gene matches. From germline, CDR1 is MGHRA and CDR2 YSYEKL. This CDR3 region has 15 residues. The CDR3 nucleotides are TGCGCCAGCAGCCAAGATAGCGGGGGTCCCCGTACGCAGTATTTT. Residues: CASSQDSGGPRTQYF.

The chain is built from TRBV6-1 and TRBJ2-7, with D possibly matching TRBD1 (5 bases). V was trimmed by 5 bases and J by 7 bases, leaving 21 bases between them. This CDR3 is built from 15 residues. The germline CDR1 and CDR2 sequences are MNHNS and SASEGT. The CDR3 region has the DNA TGTGCCAGCAGTCCCGGGCGGTGGGTAAGGGGTGAGCAGTACTTC. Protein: CASSPGRWVRGEQYF.

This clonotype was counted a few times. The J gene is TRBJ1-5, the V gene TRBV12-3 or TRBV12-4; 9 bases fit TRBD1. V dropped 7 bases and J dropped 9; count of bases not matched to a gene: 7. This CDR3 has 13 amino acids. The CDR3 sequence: CASTRDRVGPQHF. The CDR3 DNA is TGTGCCAGCACTAGGGACAGGGTAGGGCCCCAGCATTTT.

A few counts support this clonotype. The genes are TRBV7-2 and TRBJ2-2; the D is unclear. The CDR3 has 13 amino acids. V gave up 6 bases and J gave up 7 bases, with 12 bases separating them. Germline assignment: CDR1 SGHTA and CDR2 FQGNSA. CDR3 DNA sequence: TGTGCCAGCAGGCCCCCCCCTGTCGGGGAGCTGTTTTTT. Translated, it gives CASRPPPVGELFF. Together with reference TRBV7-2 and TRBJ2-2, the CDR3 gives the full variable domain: GAGVSQSPSNKVTEKGKDVELRCDPISGHTALYWYRQSLGQGLEFLIYFQGNSAPDKSGLPSDRFSAERTGGSVSTLTIQRTQQEDSAVYLCASRPPPVGELFFGEGSRLTVL.

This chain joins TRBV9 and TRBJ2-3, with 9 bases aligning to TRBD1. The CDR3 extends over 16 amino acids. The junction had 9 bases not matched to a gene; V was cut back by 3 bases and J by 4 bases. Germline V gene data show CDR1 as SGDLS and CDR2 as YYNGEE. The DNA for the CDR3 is TGTGCCAGCAGCGAAACAGGGACAGGGTACGCAGATACGCAGTATTTT. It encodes CASSETGTGYADTQYF.

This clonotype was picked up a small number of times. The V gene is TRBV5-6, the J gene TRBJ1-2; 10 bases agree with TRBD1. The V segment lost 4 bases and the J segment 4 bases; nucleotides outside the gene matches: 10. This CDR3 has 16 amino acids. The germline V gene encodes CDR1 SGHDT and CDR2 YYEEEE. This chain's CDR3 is CASSPLDRGQPYGYTF. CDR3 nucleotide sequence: TGTGCCAGCAGCCCCCTAGACAGGGGGCAACCCTATGGCTACACCTTC.